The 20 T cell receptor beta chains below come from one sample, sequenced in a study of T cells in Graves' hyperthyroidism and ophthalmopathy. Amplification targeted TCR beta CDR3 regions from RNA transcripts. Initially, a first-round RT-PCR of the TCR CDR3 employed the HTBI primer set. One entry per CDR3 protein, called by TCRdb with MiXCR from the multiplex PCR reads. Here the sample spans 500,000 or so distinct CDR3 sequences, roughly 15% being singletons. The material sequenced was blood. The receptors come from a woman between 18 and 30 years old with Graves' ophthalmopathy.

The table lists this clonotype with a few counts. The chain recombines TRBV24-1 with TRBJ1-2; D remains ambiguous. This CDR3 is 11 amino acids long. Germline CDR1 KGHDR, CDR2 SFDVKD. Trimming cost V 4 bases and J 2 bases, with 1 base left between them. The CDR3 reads CATSDNYGYTF. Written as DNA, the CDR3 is TGTGCCACCAGTGACAACTATGGCTACACCTTC.

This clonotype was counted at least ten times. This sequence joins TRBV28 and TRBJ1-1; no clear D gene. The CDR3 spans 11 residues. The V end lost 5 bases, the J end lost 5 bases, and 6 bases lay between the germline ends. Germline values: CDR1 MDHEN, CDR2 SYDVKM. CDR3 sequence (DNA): TGTGCCAGCAGTCGGTCAACTGAAGCTTTCTTT. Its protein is CASSRSTEAFF.

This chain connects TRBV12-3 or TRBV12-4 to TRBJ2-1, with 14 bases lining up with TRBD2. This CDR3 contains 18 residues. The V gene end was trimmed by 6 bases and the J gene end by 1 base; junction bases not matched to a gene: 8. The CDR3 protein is CASSPGLAGDGSYNEQFF. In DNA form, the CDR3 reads TGTGCCAGCAGCCCGGGACTAGCGGGGGATGGATCCTACAATGAGCAGTTCTTC.

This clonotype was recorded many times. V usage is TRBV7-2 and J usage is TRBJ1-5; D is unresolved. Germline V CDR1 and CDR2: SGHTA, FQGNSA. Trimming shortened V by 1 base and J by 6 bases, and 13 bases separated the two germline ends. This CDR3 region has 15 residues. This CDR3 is CASSLGVIGGQPQHF. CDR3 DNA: TGTGCCAGCAGCTTAGGAGTGATCGGTGGTCAGCCCCAGCATTTT.

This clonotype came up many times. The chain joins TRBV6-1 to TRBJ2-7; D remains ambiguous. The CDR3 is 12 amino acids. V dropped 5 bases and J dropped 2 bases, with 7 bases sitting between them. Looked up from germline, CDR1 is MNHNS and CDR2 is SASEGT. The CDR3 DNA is TGTGCCAGCAGTTCTGGGGCCTACGAGCAGTACTTC. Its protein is CASSSGAYEQYF.

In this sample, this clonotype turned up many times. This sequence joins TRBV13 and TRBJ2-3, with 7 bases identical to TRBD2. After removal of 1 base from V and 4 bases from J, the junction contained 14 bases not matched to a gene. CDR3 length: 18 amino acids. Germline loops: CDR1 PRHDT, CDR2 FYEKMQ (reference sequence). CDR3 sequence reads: CASSLAEEAGTFADTQYF. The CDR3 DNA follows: TGTGCCAGCAGCTTAGCCGAAGAAGCGGGGACGTTTGCAGATACGCAGTATTTT.

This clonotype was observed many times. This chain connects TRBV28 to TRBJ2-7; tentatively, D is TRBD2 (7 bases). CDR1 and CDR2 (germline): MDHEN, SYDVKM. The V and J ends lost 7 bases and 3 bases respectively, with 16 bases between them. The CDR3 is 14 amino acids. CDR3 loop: CASNRRGALYEQYF. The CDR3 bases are TGTGCCAGCAACCGACGGGGGGCTCTCTACGAGCAGTACTTC.

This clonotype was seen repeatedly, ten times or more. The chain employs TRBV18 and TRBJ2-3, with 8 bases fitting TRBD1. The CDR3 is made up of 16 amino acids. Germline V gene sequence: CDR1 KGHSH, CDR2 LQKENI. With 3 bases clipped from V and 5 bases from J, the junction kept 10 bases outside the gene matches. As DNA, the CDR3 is TGTGCCAGCTCACCCCCAATCGGACAGGGAGAAGATACGCAGTATTTT. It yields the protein CASSPPIGQGEDTQYF.

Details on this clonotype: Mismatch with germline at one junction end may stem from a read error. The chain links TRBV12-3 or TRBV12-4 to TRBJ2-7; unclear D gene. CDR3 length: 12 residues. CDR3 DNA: TGTACCAGCAGTTTAGGCATTTACGAGCAGTACTTC. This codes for CTSSLGIYEQYF.

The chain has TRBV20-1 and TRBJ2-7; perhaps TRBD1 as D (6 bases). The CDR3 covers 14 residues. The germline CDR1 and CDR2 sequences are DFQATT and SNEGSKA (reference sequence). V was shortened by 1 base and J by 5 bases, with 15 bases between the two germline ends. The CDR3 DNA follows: TGCAGTGCTAGAGTCTCAGGGGAGATCAACGAGCAGTACTTC. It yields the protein CSARVSGEINEQYF.

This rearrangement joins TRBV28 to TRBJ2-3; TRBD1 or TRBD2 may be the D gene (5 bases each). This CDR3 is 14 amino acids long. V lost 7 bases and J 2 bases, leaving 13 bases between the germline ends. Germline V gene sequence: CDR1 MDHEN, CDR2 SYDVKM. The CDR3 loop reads CASIGLGTTDTQYF. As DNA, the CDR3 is TGTGCCAGCATCGGCTTGGGGACCACAGATACGCAGTATTTT.

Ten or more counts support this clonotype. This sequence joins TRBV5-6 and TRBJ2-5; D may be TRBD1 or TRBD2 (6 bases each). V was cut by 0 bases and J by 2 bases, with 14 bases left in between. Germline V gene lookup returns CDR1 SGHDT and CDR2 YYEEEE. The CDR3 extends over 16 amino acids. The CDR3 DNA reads TGTGCCAGCAGCTTGGGTTTGGGGGCGGGACAAGAGACCCAGTACTTC. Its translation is CASSLGLGAGQETQYF.

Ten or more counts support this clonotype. The CDR3 spells CASSFRLPPTQYF. The CDR3 nucleotides are TGTGCCAGCAGTTTTCGTCTCCCTCCTACGCAGTATTTT. V usage is TRBV28 and J usage is TRBJ2-3; D unclear. The CDR3 runs to 13 residues. CDR1 and CDR2 (germline): MDHEN, SYDVKM. The V and J ends lost 3 bases and 8 bases respectively, with 12 bases between them.

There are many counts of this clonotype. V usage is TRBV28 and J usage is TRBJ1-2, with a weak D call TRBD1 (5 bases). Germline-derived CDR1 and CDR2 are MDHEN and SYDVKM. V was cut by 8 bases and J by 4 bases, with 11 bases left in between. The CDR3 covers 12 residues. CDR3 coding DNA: TGTGCCAGCCGGGACGGTCTCTATGGCTACACCTTC. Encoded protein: CASRDGLYGYTF.

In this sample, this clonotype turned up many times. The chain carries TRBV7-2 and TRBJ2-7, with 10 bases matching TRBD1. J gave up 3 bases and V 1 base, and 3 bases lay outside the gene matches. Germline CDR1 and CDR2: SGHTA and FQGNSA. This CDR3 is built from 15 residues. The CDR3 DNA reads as TGTGCCAGCAGCTTAGGGGGACAGGGGATCTACGAGCAGTACTTC. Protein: CASSLGGQGIYEQYF.

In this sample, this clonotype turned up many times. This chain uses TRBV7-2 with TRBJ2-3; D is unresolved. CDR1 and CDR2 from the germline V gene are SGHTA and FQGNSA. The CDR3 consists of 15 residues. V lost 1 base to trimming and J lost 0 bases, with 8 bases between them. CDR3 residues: CASSLDGGSTDTQYF. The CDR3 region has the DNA TGTGCCAGCAGCTTAGACGGCGGAAGCACAGATACGCAGTATTTT.

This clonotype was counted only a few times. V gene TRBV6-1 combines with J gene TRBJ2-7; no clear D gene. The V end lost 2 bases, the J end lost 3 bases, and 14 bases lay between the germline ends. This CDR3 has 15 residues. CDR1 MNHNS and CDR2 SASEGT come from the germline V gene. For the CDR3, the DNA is TGTGCCAGCAGTGAACGGGTGAGGCCCTACTACGAGCAGTACTTC. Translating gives CASSERVRPYYEQYF.

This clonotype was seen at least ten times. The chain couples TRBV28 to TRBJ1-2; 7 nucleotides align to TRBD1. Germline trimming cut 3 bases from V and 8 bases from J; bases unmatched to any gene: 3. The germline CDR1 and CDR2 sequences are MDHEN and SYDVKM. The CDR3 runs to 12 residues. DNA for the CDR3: TGTGCCAGCAGTTTCGAGGGGGCGGGCTACACCTTC. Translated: CASSFEGAGYTF.

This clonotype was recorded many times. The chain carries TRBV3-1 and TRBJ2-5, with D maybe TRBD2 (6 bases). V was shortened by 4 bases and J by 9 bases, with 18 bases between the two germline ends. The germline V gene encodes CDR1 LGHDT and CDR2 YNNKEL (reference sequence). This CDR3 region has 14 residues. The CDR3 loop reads CASSLTRDWGPQYF. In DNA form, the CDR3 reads TGTGCCAGCAGCCTGACCCGGGACTGGGGCCCCCAGTACTTC.

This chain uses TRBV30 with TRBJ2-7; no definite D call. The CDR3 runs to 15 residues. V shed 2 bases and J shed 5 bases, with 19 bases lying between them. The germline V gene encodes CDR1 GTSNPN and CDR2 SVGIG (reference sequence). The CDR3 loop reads CAWSYDGGPYDEQYF. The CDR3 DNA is TGTGCCTGGAGTTATGACGGCGGCCCCTACGACGAGCAGTACTTC.